This note documents a single TCR beta chain sequence. The sample belongs to a study of T cell changes during pregnancy in multiple sclerosis. Method: immunoSEQ multiplex PCR; TCRdb's copy keeps in-frame clones and lacks some. The sample lists roughly 72,000 clones, 94% occurring once. The length of the CDR3 is 16 residues. Trimming stripped 3 bases from V and 2 bases from J, with 11 bases between. The germline gives CDR1 SGHVS, CDR2 FQNEAQ. The sequences come from CD4+ T cells from peripheral blood mononuclear cells, collected after pregnancy. The origin of this receptor is a female donor with multiple sclerosis, enrolled in a pregnancy study. The chain has TRBV7-8 and TRBJ2-6; D remains ambiguous. The CDR3 DNA follows: TGTGCCAGCAGCTTTTTGAGGTTAGCTGGGGCCAACGTCCTGACTTTC. Encoded protein: CASSFLRLAGANVLTF.